This T cell receptor beta chain stems from a study of control samples from healthy donors and cancer patients. TCRdb's table, derived via immunoSEQ multiplex PCR, lists solely in-frame clones and lacks some. The sample lists 99,000 or so clones; about four fifths were seen once. Material for sequencing was blood. The clonotype was recovered from a woman in her forties or fifties in good health.

CDR3 sequence: CASSLLRGRTEAFF. CDR3 DNA sequence: TGCGCCAGCAGCTTGTTAAGGGGAAGGACTGAAGCTTTCTTT. This chain links TRBV5-1 with TRBJ1-1; possibly TRBD1 for D (5 bases). The CDR3 extends over 14 amino acids. V was trimmed by 1 base and J by 5 bases, leaving 12 bases between them. CDR1 is SGHRS and CDR2 is YFSETQ in the germline V gene.